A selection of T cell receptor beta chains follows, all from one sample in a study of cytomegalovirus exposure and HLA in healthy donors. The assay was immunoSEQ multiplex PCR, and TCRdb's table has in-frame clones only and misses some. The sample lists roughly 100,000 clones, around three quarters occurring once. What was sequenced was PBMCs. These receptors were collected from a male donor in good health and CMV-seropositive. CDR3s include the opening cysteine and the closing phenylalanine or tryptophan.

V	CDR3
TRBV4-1	CASSPRVSYEQYF
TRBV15	CATSRVENEQFF
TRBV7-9	CASSSTSYEQYF
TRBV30	CAWSVLEVNTEAFF
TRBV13	CASSLGGGGWTEAFF
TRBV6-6	CASSYPDRAKEQYF
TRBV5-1	CASSPSGTGDEKLFF
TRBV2	CASSLGQGSSGYTF
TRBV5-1	CASSREGGYEQFF
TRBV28	CASSPPINTNPYEQYF
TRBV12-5	CASGSTGLGGYTF
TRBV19	CASSIHSVHQPQHF
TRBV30	CAWRDRGNSNQPQHF
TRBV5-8	CASSWEGGSNTEAFF
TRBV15	CATSRARGGSSYEQYF
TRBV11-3	CASSDSYEQYF
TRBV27	CASRLGRAGETQYF
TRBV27	CASSPRTSGGWTGELFF
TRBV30	CAWSVGGAEYF
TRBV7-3	CASSPQGNYGYTF
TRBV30	CAWSRKALPGNQPQHF
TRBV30	CACPSAGSYNEQFF
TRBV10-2	CASSVDREIHEQYF
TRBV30	CAWSVRSNYGYTF
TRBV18	CASSPPLRNTEAFF
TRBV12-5	CASGLAGGTEAFF
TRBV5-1	CASSLSAGQVSYEQYF
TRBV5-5	CASSLVDRASGNSPLHF
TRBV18	CASSPMVGEGNEQFF
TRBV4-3	CASSQSTGTGDGYTF
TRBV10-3	CAISGGGRASANTEAFF
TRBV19	CASSRDRVAPEAFF
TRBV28	CASSLGRGGGGYTF
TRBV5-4	CASTANTGELFF
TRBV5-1	CASSPTGRVTDTQYF
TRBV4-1	CASSQGGGTISNQPQHF
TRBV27	CASRGLRDNEQFF
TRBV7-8	CASSLVWGEGGLGYGYTF
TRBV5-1	CASSLGQGAATNEKLFF
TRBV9	CASSVGGPTETQYF
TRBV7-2	CASSLESASEAFF
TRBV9	CASSGSTSGEKLFF
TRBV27	CASSLTAVNTEAFF
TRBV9	CASSAMTGLGETQYF
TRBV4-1	CASSQISGGDHNEQFF
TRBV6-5	CASSYASGRGTEAFF
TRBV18	CASSPTLRENTEAFF
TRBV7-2	CASSPGLAGAQRGELFF
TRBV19	CASTAGLGRGNQPQHF
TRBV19	CASSIRGPGNQPQHF
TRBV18	CASSPSGGNSPLHF
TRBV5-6	CASSGDRSNYGYTF
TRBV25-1	CASSPPTGRNTEAFF
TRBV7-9	CASRLTKDSTGELFF
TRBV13	CASSSDRTYNEQFF
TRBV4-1	CASSQEEAPGQPQHF